These 23 T cell receptor beta chains share one sample of origin, sequenced in a study of T and B cells in COVID-19 patients. Blood genomic DNA input for TRB amplification was 250-500 ng. BIOMED2 TRB-A/B primer pools were used in multiplex TRB PCR. MiXCR, applied by TCRdb to the multiplex PCR reads, yields one record per CDR3 protein. The data show roughly 2,000 distinct CDR3 sequences, about 28% seen once. Sequencing was performed on blood. Source of these receptors: a human donor with active COVID-19.

By sample share, this clonotype is medium-sized. The V gene is TRBV19, the J gene TRBJ2-5; TRBD1 or TRBD2 may be the D gene (5 bases each). V was cut by 3 bases and J by 5 bases, with 13 bases left in between. The CDR3 has 14 amino acids. The V gene's germline CDR1 is LNHDA and CDR2 SQIVND (reference sequence). The CDR3 protein is CASSMGSAGETQYF. CDR3 coding DNA: TGTGCCAGTAGTATGGGGAGCGCAGGGGAGACCCAGTACTTC. Using reference TRBV19 and TRBJ2-5 for the parts outside the CDR3, the full variable domain is DGGITQSPKYLFRKEGQNVTLSCEQNLNHDAMYWYRQDPGQGLRLIYYSQIVNDFQKGDIAEGYSVSREKKESFPLTVTSAQKNPTAFYLCASSMGSAGETQYFGPGTRLLVL.

V gene TRBV20-1 combines with J gene TRBJ1-6, with unresolved D. V was shortened by 4 bases and J by 7 bases, with 14 bases between the two germline ends. Germline V CDR1 and CDR2: DFQATT, SNEGSKA (reference sequence). The CDR3 is 14 amino acids. The CDR3 sequence: CSAKPVVENSPLHF. CDR3 coding DNA: TGCAGTGCTAAACCGGTAGTAGAAAATTCACCCCTCCACTTT.

By share of the sample, this clonotype is medium-sized. This chain joins TRBV15 and TRBJ2-6; D ambiguous. This CDR3 has 14 amino acids. Germline V CDR1 and CDR2: LNHNV, YYDKDF (reference sequence). V was clipped by 0 bases and J by 4 bases, with 4 bases between them. The CDR3 DNA follows: TGTGCCACCAGCAGAGAGTCAGGGGCCAACGTCCTGACTTTC. Translated, it gives CATSRESGANVLTF.

Only one count was recorded for this clonotype. The chain couples TRBV6-5 to TRBJ2-2, with TRBD2 matching over 10 bases. Trimming took 0 bases from V and 7 from J; bases not matched to a gene: 5. The CDR3 has 16 amino acids. The V gene's germline CDR1 is MNHEY and CDR2 SVGAGI. The CDR3 sequence: CASSYSPSGGYGELFF. The CDR3 region has the DNA TGTGCCAGCAGTTACTCGCCTAGCGGGGGCTACGGGGAGCTGTTTTTT.

As regards this clonotype: It may be a read error: a sequence one base away is much more abundant. The conserved phenylalanine or tryptophan is not found at the CDR3 terminus, so this likely reflects a read error. V is TRBV5-5 and J is TRBJ2-3; 9 bases match TRBD2. J was trimmed by 3 bases and V by 4 bases; bases with no gene match: 6. Germline CDR1 and CDR2: SGHKS and YYEKEE (reference sequence). The CDR3 is 15 amino acids. The CDR3 reads CASSPQREVTDTQYL. In nucleotides, the CDR3 is TGTGCCAGCAGCCCCCAGCGGGAGGTAACAGATACGCAGTATCTT.

In this sample, this clonotype is medium-sized. This chain links TRBV20-1 with TRBJ1-1, with D tentatively TRBD1 (6 bases). Trimming removed 0 bases from V and 1 base from J, with 12 bases in between. The CDR3 spans 15 residues. Germline CDR1 reads DFQATT; CDR2 reads SNEGSKA (reference sequence). The CDR3 DNA reads TGCAGTGCTAGAGATGTAGACAGGCCGAACACTGAAGCTTTCTTT. This gives the protein CSARDVDRPNTEAFF.

The rearrangement uses TRBV27 and TRBJ2-7, with D perhaps TRBD2 (6 bases). The V end was cut by 2 bases, the J end by 2 bases, with 7 bases between. Germline V gene data show CDR1 as MNHEY and CDR2 as SMNVEV (reference sequence). This CDR3 has 13 amino acids. The CDR3 loop reads CASSLTGAYEQYF. Here the CDR3 DNA reads TGTGCCAGCAGTTTAACGGGGGCCTACGAGCAGTACTTC.

This chain links TRBV18 with TRBJ2-5, with D possibly being TRBD2 (7 bases). Germline CDR1 is KGHSH and CDR2 is LQKENI. Trimming pared 2 bases from V and 5 bases from J, leaving 15 bases between. The CDR3 consists of 15 residues. The CDR3 DNA is TGTGCCAGCTCACCAGGGGGGGCTGTAGGGGAGACCCAGTACTTC. It codes for CASSPGGAVGETQYF.

In its sample, this clonotype ranks as medium-sized. The chain is built from TRBV5-4 and TRBJ2-5, with D possibly being TRBD2 (5 bases). CDR3 length: 13 amino acids. The germline V and J ends were trimmed by 0 bases and 3 bases, with 6 bases remaining between them. CDR1 and CDR2 from the germline V gene are SGHNT and YYREEE (reference sequence). The CDR3 sequence: CASSLGREETQYF. CDR3 DNA: TGTGCCAGCAGCTTGGGGCGGGAAGAGACCCAGTACTTC. The full variable domain, completed using reference TRBV5-4 and TRBJ2-5, is ETGVTQSPTHLIKTRGQQVTLRCSSQSGHNTVSWYQQALGQGPQFIFQYYREEENGRGNFPPRFSGLQFPNYSSELNVNALELDDSALYLCASSLGREETQYFGPGTRLLVL.

Ten or more counts support this clonotype. The chain employs TRBV18 and TRBJ2-7; D gene uncertain. This CDR3 region has 16 residues. V shed 6 bases and J shed 2 bases, with 20 bases lying between them. Germline V gives CDR1 KGHSH, CDR2 LQKENI. The CDR3 bases are TGTGCCAGCTCCCCCCGACGGTCAGTCCTACCCTACGAGCAGTACTTC. Protein product: CASSPRRSVLPYEQYF.

By frequency in the sample, this clonotype is medium-sized (0.01 to 0.1%). The V gene is TRBV30, the J gene TRBJ2-7; 7 bases agree with TRBD1. The CDR3 extends over 12 amino acids. The germline gives CDR1 GTSNPN, CDR2 SVGIG (reference sequence). The V gene end was trimmed by 0 bases and the J gene end by 6 bases; junction bases not matched to a gene: 2. The CDR3 region is CAWSVQGSEQYF. CDR3 nucleotide sequence: TGTGCCTGGAGTGTACAGGGGAGCGAGCAGTACTTC.

This clonotype counts as medium-sized (0.01 to 0.1%). The chain has TRBV13 and TRBJ2-1, with 10 bases lining up with TRBD2. In germline, CDR1 is PRHDT, CDR2 FYEKMQ (reference sequence). The CDR3 covers 16 residues. J lost 6 bases, V lost 3 bases, and 8 bases had no gene match. Written as DNA, the CDR3 is TGTGCCAGCAGCTTCCCTAGCGGGAGTTTAGGCAATGAGCAGTTCTTC. Translation: CASSFPSGSLGNEQFF.

CDR3 bases: TGTGCCAGCAGTCCGCTGCGGGGCAGGGAATCCTACGAGCAGTACTTC. Amino acid sequence: CASSPLRGRESYEQYF. This chain links TRBV6-5 with TRBJ2-7; tentatively, D is TRBD2 (6 bases). Germline lookup yields CDR1 MNHEY and CDR2 SVGAGI. V gave up 5 bases and J gave up 1 base, with 18 bases separating them. This CDR3 is 16 amino acids long.

The CDR3 region has the DNA TGTGCCAGTAGTATTGGACTAGCGGGAGGGCCAAGAGGCGGGGAGCTGTTTTTT. It yields the protein CASSIGLAGGPRGGELFF. The chain combines TRBV19 with TRBJ2-2; 15 nucleotides align to TRBD2. CDR3 length: 18 amino acids. V shed 3 bases, J shed 7 bases, and the junction held 9 bases outside the gene matches. In germline, CDR1 is LNHDA, CDR2 SQIVND (reference sequence).

The chain links TRBV6-5 to TRBJ2-3; 13 bases map to TRBD2. From germline, CDR1 is MNHEY and CDR2 SVGAGI. J lost 5 bases, V lost 5 bases, and 7 bases had no gene match. The CDR3 extends over 16 amino acids. The CDR3: CASSMGLAGHGDTQYF. Written as DNA, the CDR3 is TGTGCCAGCAGTATGGGACTAGCGGGACATGGAGATACGCAGTATTTT.

This clonotype was counted a few times. The rearrangement uses TRBV6-5 and TRBJ1-5; D is unresolved. The CDR3 runs 15 residues. From germline, CDR1 is MNHEY and CDR2 SVGAGI. Trimming removed 5 bases from V and 6 bases from J, with 17 bases in between. The CDR3 here is CASSEGQLMGQPQHF. CDR3 sequence (DNA): TGTGCCAGCAGTGAAGGTCAATTGATGGGTCAGCCCCAGCATTTT.

By sample fraction, this clonotype is medium-sized. The V call is TRBV19, the J call TRBJ2-1; D may be TRBD2 (5 bases). The CDR3 runs to 12 residues. V lost 4 bases and J 15 bases, leaving 16 bases between the germline ends. From germline, CDR1 is LNHDA and CDR2 SQIVND (reference sequence). The CDR3 DNA follows: TGTGCCAGTAGTACCCCAGGAGGTTATCTGTTCTTC. The encoded protein is CASSTPGGYLFF.

V is TRBV28 and J is TRBJ2-7; a possible D gene is TRBD1 (6 bases). The CDR3 consists of 14 residues. V was shortened by 3 bases and J by 3 bases, with 12 bases between the two germline ends. The germline V gene has CDR1 MDHEN and CDR2 SYDVKM. CDR3 nucleotides: TGTGCCAGCAGTTTTACAGGGTCCGGCTACGAGCAGTACTTC. Protein product: CASSFTGSGYEQYF.

By sample share, this clonotype is medium-sized (0.01 to 0.1%). The rearrangement joins TRBV10-3 to TRBJ2-2; D might be TRBD2 (5 bases). Trimming removed 2 bases from V and 4 bases from J, with 20 bases in between. CDR3 length: 18 amino acids. CDR1 is ENHRY and CDR2 is SYGVKD in the germline V gene. CDR3 sequence: CAISEPRGGRHFTGELFF. CDR3 in DNA: TGTGCCATCAGTGAGCCCCGAGGCGGGCGACACTTCACCGGGGAGCTGTTTTTT.

The rearrangement uses TRBV20-1 and TRBJ2-1; maybe TRBD2 (5 bases). Between the trimmed V and J ends, which lost 6 bases and 11 bases, there was a span of 14 bases. CDR3 length: 11 residues. Germline-derived CDR1 and CDR2 are DFQATT and SNEGSKA (reference sequence). CDR3 nucleotide sequence: TGCAGTGCGACCGGACGGGGTAAGCAGTTCTTC. Translated, it gives CSATGRGKQFF.

This clonotype was seen repeatedly, ten times or more. The chain combines TRBV5-6 with TRBJ2-5; weak D call: TRBD1 (5 bases). This CDR3 has 13 residues. V was cut by 0 bases and J by 2 bases, with 5 bases left in between. The germline V gene encodes CDR1 SGHDT and CDR2 YYEEEE. The CDR3 sequence: CASSLGQQETQYF. The DNA of the CDR3 is TGTGCCAGCAGCTTGGGACAGCAAGAGACCCAGTACTTC.

This sequence joins TRBV11-1 and TRBJ2-1; tentatively, D is TRBD1 or TRBD2 (6 bases each). The CDR3 sequence is 12 residues long. Looked up from germline, CDR1 is SGHAT and CDR2 is FQDESV (reference sequence). The ends were cut back, 5 bases at V and 9 bases at J, with 11 bases in the middle. The CDR3 loop is CASSQGGGEQFF. The CDR3 DNA reads TGTGCCAGCAGCCAAGGAGGGGGTGAGCAGTTCTTC.

In this sample, this clonotype turned up many times. V is TRBV6-5 and J is TRBJ2-1, with 11 bases aligning to TRBD2. The ends lost 9 bases at V and 6 bases at J; junction bases unmatched: 10. The CDR3 is made up of 15 amino acids. CDR1 and CDR2 (germline): MNHEY, SVGAGI. The CDR3 protein is CASTSGRTTTNEQFF. Written as DNA, the CDR3 is TGTGCCAGTACTAGCGGGAGAACCACAACCAATGAGCAGTTCTTC.